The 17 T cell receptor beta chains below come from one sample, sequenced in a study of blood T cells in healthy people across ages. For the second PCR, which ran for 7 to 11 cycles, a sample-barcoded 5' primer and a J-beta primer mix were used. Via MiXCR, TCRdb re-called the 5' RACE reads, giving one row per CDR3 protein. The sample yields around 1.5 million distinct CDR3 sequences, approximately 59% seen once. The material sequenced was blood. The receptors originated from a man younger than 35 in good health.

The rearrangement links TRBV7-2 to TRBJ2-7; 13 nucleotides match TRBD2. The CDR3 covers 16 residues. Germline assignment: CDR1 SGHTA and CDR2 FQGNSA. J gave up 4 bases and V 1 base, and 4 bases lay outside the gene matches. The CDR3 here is CASSLGLAGGVYEQYF. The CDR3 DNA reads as TGTGCCAGCAGCTTAGGACTAGCGGGAGGTGTTTACGAGCAGTACTTC.

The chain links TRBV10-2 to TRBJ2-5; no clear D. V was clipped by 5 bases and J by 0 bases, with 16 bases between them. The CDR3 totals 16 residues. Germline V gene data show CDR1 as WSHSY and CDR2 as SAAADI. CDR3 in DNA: TGCGCCAGCAGTCTACACGAACGCGTAAACCAAGAGACCCAGTACTTC. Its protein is CASSLHERVNQETQYF.

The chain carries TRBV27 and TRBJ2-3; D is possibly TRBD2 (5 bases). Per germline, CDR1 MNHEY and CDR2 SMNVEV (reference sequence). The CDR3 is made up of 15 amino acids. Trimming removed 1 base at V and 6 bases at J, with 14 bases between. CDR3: CASSLFRGLSDTQYF. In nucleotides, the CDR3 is TGTGCCAGCAGTTTATTTCGCGGGTTGTCTGATACGCAGTATTTT.

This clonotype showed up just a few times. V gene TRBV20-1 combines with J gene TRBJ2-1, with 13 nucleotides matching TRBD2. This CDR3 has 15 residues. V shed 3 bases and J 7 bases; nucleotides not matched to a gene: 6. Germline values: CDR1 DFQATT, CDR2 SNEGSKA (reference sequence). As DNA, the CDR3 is TGCAGTGCTAGGTCCGGGACTAGCGGGGTGAATGAGCAGTTCTTC. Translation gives CSARSGTSGVNEQFF.

The CDR3 spells CASSYPGQGNTEAFF. The CDR3 DNA reads TGTGCCAGCAGTTACCCGGGACAGGGGAACACTGAAGCTTTCTTT. The gene calls are TRBV6-6 and TRBJ1-1; TRBD1 matches 9 bases. J was trimmed by 1 base and V by 2 bases; bases with no gene match: 2. The CDR3 is 15 amino acids. The germline gives CDR1 MNHNY, CDR2 SVGAGI (reference sequence).

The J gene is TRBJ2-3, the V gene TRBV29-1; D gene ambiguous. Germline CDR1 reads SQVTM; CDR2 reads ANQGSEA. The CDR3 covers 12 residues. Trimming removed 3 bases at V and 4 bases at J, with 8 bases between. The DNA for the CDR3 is TGCAGCGTTGAGTTCCTAGCAGATACGCAGTATTTT. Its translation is CSVEFLADTQYF.

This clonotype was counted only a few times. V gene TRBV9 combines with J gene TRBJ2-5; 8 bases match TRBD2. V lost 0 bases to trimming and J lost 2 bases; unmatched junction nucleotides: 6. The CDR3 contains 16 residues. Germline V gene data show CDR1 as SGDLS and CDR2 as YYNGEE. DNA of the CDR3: TGTGCCAGCAGCGTAGGTGCGGGGGGCTATCAAGAGACCCAGTACTTC. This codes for CASSVGAGGYQETQYF.

CDR3 bases: TGTGCCAGCAGCTTCCAGGTTGAAGAGACCCAGTACTTC. It codes for CASSFQVEETQYF. The V call is TRBV7-9, the J call TRBJ2-5; D remains unclear. CDR1 and CDR2 (germline): SEHNR, FQNEAQ (reference sequence). The CDR3 has 13 residues. V lost 3 bases to trimming and J lost 3 bases, with 8 bases between them.

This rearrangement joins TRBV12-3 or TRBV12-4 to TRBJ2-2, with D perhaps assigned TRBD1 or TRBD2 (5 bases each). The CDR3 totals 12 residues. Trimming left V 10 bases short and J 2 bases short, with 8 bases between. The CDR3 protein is CANGGNTGELFF. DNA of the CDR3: TGTGCCAATGGGGGAAACACCGGGGAGCTGTTTTTT.

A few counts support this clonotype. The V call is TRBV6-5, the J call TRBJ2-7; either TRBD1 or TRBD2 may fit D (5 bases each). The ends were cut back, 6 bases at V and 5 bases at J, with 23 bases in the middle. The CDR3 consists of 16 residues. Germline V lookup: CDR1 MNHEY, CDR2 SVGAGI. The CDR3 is CASSNTPGLEADEQYF. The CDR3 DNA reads TGTGCCAGCAGCAACACGCCAGGGCTGGAGGCTGACGAGCAGTACTTC.

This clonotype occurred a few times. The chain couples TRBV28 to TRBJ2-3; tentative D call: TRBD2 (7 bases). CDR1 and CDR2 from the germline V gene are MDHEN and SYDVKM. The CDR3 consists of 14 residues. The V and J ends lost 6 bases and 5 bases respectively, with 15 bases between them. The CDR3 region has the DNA TGTGCCAGCAGGGGGGCAGGGAGGGGAGATACGCAGTATTTT. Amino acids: CASRGAGRGDTQYF.

As DNA, the CDR3 is TGCGCCAGCAGCTCGGGACTAGCGGGAGGAAGGGACGAGCAGTACTTC. This sequence encodes CASSSGLAGGRDEQYF. This rearrangement joins TRBV5-1 to TRBJ2-7; TRBD2 matches 15 bases. V shed 3 bases and J 5 bases; nucleotides not matched to a gene: 6. This CDR3 is built from 16 residues. Germline CDR1 is SGHRS and CDR2 is YFSETQ.

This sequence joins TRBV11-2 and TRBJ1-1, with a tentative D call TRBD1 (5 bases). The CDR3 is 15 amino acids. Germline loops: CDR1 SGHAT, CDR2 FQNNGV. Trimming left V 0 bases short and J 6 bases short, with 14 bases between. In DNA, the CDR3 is TGTGCCAGCAGCTTAGAAGGCAGGGCGACCCCTGAAGCTTTCTTT. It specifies CASSLEGRATPEAFF. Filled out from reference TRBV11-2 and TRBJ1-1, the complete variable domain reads EAGVAQSPRYKIIEKRQSVAFWCNPISGHATLYWYQQILGQGPKLLIQFQNNGVVDDSQLPKDRFSAERLKGVDSTLKIQPAKLEDSAVYLCASSLEGRATPEAFFGQGTRLTVV.

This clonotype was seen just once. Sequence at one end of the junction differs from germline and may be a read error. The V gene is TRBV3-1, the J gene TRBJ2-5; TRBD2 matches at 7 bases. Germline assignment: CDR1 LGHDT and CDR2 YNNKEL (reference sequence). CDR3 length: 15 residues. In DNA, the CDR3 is TGTGCCAGCAGCCGACTAGCAGATCAACAAGAGACCGAGTACTTC. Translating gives CASSRLADQQETEYF.

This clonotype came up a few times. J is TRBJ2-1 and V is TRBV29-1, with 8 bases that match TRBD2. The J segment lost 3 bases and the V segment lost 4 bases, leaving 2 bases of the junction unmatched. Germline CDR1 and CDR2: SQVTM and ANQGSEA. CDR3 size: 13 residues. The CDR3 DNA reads TGCAGCGTTGCCACTAGCGGCTACAATGAGCAGTTCTTC. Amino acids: CSVATSGYNEQFF.

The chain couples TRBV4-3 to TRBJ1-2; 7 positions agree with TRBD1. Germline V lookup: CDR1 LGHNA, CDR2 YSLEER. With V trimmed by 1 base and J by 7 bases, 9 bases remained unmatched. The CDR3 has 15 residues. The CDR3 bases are TGCGCCAGCAGCCAAGGGGTCGGAGGGGGCTCTGGCTACACCTTC. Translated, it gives CASSQGVGGGSGYTF.

The DNA of the CDR3 is TGTGCCAGCAGCGAAGAGGGTTACAATGAGCAGTTCTTC. Translating it yields CASSEEGYNEQFF. V gene TRBV5-6 combines with J gene TRBJ2-1; perhaps TRBD2 as D (5 bases). From germline, CDR1 is SGHDT and CDR2 YYEEEE. This CDR3 spans 13 amino acids. V was trimmed by 4 bases and J by 4 bases, leaving 9 bases between them. Variable domain in full (rest from reference TRBV5-6 and TRBJ2-1): DAGVTQSPTHLIKTRGQQVTLRCSPKSGHDTVSWYQQALGQGPQFIFQYYEEEERQRGNFPDRFSGHQFPNYSSELNVNALLLGDSALYLCASSEEGYNEQFFGPGTRLTVL.